This TCR beta chain is drawn from a study of OX40 agonist ivuxolimab in advanced cancers. Study results and limitations: Both blood CD4+ and CD8+ T cells showed clonal growth by week 6 at 0.1 to 3.0 mg/kg.

As to this clone: Its antigen is as yet unknown. The same CDR3 can be traced to other DNA sequences in this sample.

Some clones are missing from TCRdb's copy, which holds only in-frame ones; the method was immunoSEQ multiplex PCR. The sample holds about 96,000 clones; about 80% are singletons and the top ten take 5.8%. With 3 bases clipped from V and 3 bases from J, the junction kept 2 bases outside the gene matches. The germline gives CDR1 LNHDA, CDR2 SQIVND (reference sequence). This CDR3 has 13 residues. The chain uses TRBV19 and TRBJ2-7; 7 bases line up with TRBD1. This TCR derives from an adult with an advanced solid tumor such as melanoma, head and neck, liver or kidney cancer. The sample in question was CD4+ or CD8+ T cells sorted from blood, obtained in a trial of the OX40 agonist ivuxolimab. CDR3 loop: CASSIAGGYEQYF. CDR3 sequence (DNA): TGTGCCAGTAGTATCGCAGGGGGCTACGAGCAGTACTTC.